Listed here are 15 T cell receptor beta chains from one sample, sequenced in a study of blood T cell repertoires in COVID-19. The table came from immunoSEQ multiplex PCR; TCRdb's copy has only in-frame clones and leaves some out. Here the sample spans under 400,000 clones, 65% to 90% being singletons. Source material: PBMCs or T cells enriched from blood (not recorded which). Source of these receptors: a middle-aged woman with acute COVID-19.

The rearrangement joins TRBV7-6 to TRBJ1-6; D is perhaps TRBD1 (5 bases). The CDR3 covers 14 residues. CDR1 is SGHVS, CDR2 FNYEAQ, per germline. The V end lost 5 bases, the J end lost 6 bases, and 11 bases lay between the germline ends. The CDR3 DNA is TGTGCCAGCAGCCCCCGCGGGGGTAATTCACCCCTCCACTTT. Translating gives CASSPRGGNSPLHF.

The DNA of the CDR3 is TGTGCCAGTAGTAGTACCGGGACAGAAGCAATCAATCAGCCCCAGCATTTT. It specifies CASSSTGTEAINQPQHF. This chain joins TRBV19 and TRBJ1-5; 7 bases line up with TRBD1. J gave up 3 bases and V 4 bases, and 12 bases lay outside the gene matches. This CDR3 is 17 amino acids long. Germline V CDR1 and CDR2: LNHDA, SQIVND (reference sequence).

The chain combines TRBV27 with TRBJ2-7, with D tentatively TRBD1 (5 bases). CDR3 length equals 14 residues. Germline V gene lookup returns CDR1 MNHEY and CDR2 SMNVEV (reference sequence). V lost 5 bases and J 12 bases, leaving 23 bases between the germline ends. For the CDR3, the DNA is TGTGCCAGCAGTAGAGGACCTTCCTCAGGGTCAGGGTACTTC. Its translation: CASSRGPSSGSGYF.

This chain uses TRBV4-1 with TRBJ1-2, with D possibly TRBD1 on 5 matching bases. V was shortened by 0 bases and J by 2 bases, with 13 bases between the two germline ends. Germline CDR1 is MGHRA and CDR2 is YSYEKL. The CDR3 contains 16 residues. Here the CDR3 reads CASSQDHAGMNYGYTF. The CDR3, as DNA: TGCGCCAGCAGCCAAGATCATGCAGGGATGAACTATGGCTACACCTTC.

The V and J genes are TRBV9 and TRBJ1-2; 8 bases match TRBD1. J lost 3 bases, V lost 5 bases, and 3 bases had no gene match. Germline values: CDR1 SGDLS, CDR2 YYNGEE. This CDR3 region has 13 residues. The CDR3 spells CASSSQGDYGYTF. The CDR3 DNA sequence: TGTGCCAGCAGTTCACAGGGGGACTATGGCTACACCTTC.

This sequence joins TRBV6-6 and TRBJ1-3; D not resolved. The CDR3 loop spans 14 amino acids. Trimming removed 6 bases from V and 3 bases from J, with 12 bases in between. Germline CDR1 and CDR2: MNHNY and SVGAGI (reference sequence). The CDR3 DNA reads as TGTGCCAGCAGGGCCGGTGGAGGTGGAAACACCATATATTTT. It codes for CASRAGGGGNTIYF.

The gene calls are TRBV12-3 or TRBV12-4 and TRBJ2-1; the D gene is possibly TRBD2 (5 bases). V lost 7 bases, J lost 6 bases, and 13 bases lay in between. The CDR3 spans 13 residues. The CDR3 is CASNGISPNEQFF. The CDR3 DNA reads as TGTGCCAGCAACGGGATTAGCCCCAATGAGCAGTTCTTC.

The rearrangement joins TRBV1 to TRBJ1-6. TRBV1 is a documented pseudogene. This CDR3 has 13 amino acids. The CDR3 region has the DNA TGCACCAGCAGGCTCGATTCAAGCAAAACCTACCACTTT. It specifies CTSRLDSSKTYHF.

The sample holds one count of this clone. This sequence joins TRBV29-1 and TRBJ1-4; a possible D gene is TRBD1 (5 bases). Germline CDR1 and CDR2: SQVTM and ANQGSEA. This CDR3 has 17 amino acids. V was cut by 5 bases and J by 5 bases, with 24 bases left in between. In nucleotides, the CDR3 is TGCAGCGTTTTGTCAGGTGCGGGACCTGGGGGGAATGAAAAACTGTTTTTT. Protein: CSVLSGAGPGGNEKLFF.

The chain couples TRBV7-9 to TRBJ2-5; TRBD2 is a possible D gene (5 bases). In germline, CDR1 is SEHNR, CDR2 FQNEAQ (reference sequence). Trimming shortened V by 4 bases and J by 4 bases, and 25 bases separated the two germline ends. The CDR3 has 18 residues. Here the CDR3 reads CASSSNFIGPGNGETQYF. The CDR3 DNA reads TGTGCCAGCAGCTCGAACTTTATCGGACCGGGGAATGGAGAGACCCAGTACTTC.

This sequence joins TRBV7-2 and TRBJ1-1; no definite D call. Germline loops: CDR1 SGHTA, CDR2 FQGNSA. This CDR3 comprises 15 residues. V lost 1 base and J 1 base, leaving 10 bases between the germline ends. In DNA form, the CDR3 reads TGTGCCAGCAGCTTAGACCGGGTGCCGAACACTGAAGCTTTCTTT. Its protein is CASSLDRVPNTEAFF.

The rearrangement links TRBV27 to TRBJ2-6; 7 bases fit TRBD2. Trimming removed 5 bases from V and 4 bases from J; junction bases left unmatched: 17. The germline V gene encodes CDR1 MNHEY and CDR2 SMNVEV (reference sequence). The CDR3 totals 19 residues. The CDR3 DNA is TGTGCCAGCAGTACGCTGTACTCTAGCGGAGGGATGGGGGCCAACGTCCTGACTTTC. The encoded protein is CASSTLYSSGGMGANVLTF.

This chain connects TRBV6-2 or TRBV6-3 to TRBJ1-5; tentatively, D is TRBD1 (6 bases). Between the trimmed V and J ends, which lost 2 bases and 4 bases, there was a span of 12 bases. Germline V gene lookup returns CDR1 MNHEY and CDR2 SVGEGT. CDR3 length: 15 amino acids. The CDR3 is CASSYPNRVNQPQHF. The CDR3 DNA follows: TGTGCCAGCAGTTACCCTAACAGGGTAAATCAGCCCCAGCATTTT.

The chain links TRBV7-9 to TRBJ2-5, with 10 bases matching TRBD1. Per germline, CDR1 SEHNR and CDR2 FQNEAQ (reference sequence). The CDR3 spans 17 residues. Trimming at V came to 3 bases and at J to 5 bases, leaving 12 bases not matched to a gene. CDR3 DNA sequence: TGTGCCAGCAGCTTTACGGGACGACAGGGGGCGAAGGAGACCCAGTACTTC. Translated: CASSFTGRQGAKETQYF.

The genes are TRBV5-5 and TRBJ2-3; 10 bases align to TRBD2. The CDR3 runs 17 residues. The germline V gene encodes CDR1 SGHKS and CDR2 YYEKEE (reference sequence). V shed 0 bases and J 3 bases; nucleotides not matched to a gene: 7. The CDR3 DNA reads TGTGCCAGCAGCTTGGTCGGAGCGGGGGGGCCGACAGATACGCAGTATTTT. Translating gives CASSLVGAGGPTDTQYF.